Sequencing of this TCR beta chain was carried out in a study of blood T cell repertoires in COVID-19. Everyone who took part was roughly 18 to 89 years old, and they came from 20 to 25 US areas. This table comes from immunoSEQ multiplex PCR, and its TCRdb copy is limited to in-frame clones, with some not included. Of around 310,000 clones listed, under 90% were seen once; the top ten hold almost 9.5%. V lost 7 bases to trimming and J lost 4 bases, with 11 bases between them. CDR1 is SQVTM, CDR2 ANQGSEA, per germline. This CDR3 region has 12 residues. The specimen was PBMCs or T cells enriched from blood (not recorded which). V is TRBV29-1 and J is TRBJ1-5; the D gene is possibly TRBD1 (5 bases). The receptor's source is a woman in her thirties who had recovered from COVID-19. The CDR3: CSAGQLNQPQHF. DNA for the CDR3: TGCAGCGCCGGACAATTAAATCAGCCCCAGCATTTT.